The 27 T cell receptor beta chains presented below share a single source sample, sequenced in a study of blood T cell repertoires in COVID-19. This table comes from immunoSEQ multiplex PCR, and its TCRdb copy is limited to in-frame clones, with some not included. The repertoire includes around 150,000 clones, roughly 90% of them detected once, and more than 9% sits in the top ten. The source material was peripheral blood. Receptors were obtained from a man aged 50-60 years with active or convalescent COVID-19.

The sample holds a few counts of this clone. V usage is TRBV6-1 and J usage is TRBJ2-1; no clear D gene. Per germline, CDR1 MNHNS and CDR2 SASEGT. This CDR3 spans 14 amino acids. The germline V and J ends were trimmed by 0 bases and 7 bases, with 10 bases remaining between them. The CDR3 sequence: CASSEALLQNEQFF. The CDR3 DNA reads as TGTGCCAGCAGTGAAGCACTCCTTCAAAATGAGCAGTTCTTC.

The rearrangement links TRBV19 to TRBJ2-1, with 9 bases matching TRBD2. Germline V gene data show CDR1 as LNHDA and CDR2 as SQIVND (reference sequence). The CDR3 has 15 amino acids. The CDR3 loop is CATGLFAGGGNEQFF. As DNA, the CDR3 is TGTGCTACAGGCCTCTTTGCGGGAGGGGGCAATGAGCAGTTCTTC.

The chain combines TRBV27 with TRBJ2-3; tentatively, D is TRBD1 (6 bases). Germline loops: CDR1 MNHEY, CDR2 SMNVEV (reference sequence). This CDR3 comprises 13 residues. Trimming removed 7 bases from V and 3 bases from J, with 11 bases in between. The CDR3 region is CASNPTGTDTQYF. The CDR3 DNA is TGTGCCAGCAACCCTACAGGGACAGATACGCAGTATTTT.

The chain recombines TRBV9 with TRBJ2-2; no clear D. This CDR3 is built from 14 residues. V gave up 1 base and J gave up 2 bases, with 6 bases separating them. Per the germline V gene, CDR1 is SGDLS and CDR2 is YYNGEE. This chain's CDR3 is CASSVISNTGELFF. The CDR3 nucleotides are TGTGCCAGCAGCGTAATCTCCAACACCGGGGAGCTGTTTTTT.

The chain links TRBV2 to TRBJ2-7, with a weak D call TRBD2 (5 bases). The CDR3 spans 11 residues. V was pared by 8 bases and J by 9 bases, with 14 bases between. Germline V gives CDR1 SNHLY, CDR2 FYNNEI. CDR3: CASDRERAQYF. The CDR3 DNA is TGTGCCAGCGACCGGGAACGGGCGCAGTACTTC.

The chain links TRBV18 to TRBJ2-1, with D unresolved. V dropped 1 base and J dropped 0 bases, with 10 bases sitting between them. Germline V gives CDR1 KGHSH, CDR2 LQKENI. The CDR3 totals 16 residues. DNA of the CDR3: TGTGCCAGCTCACCACGGCGCGGTAGCTCCTACAATGAGCAGTTCTTC. Its protein is CASSPRRGSSYNEQFF. The whole variable domain, remainder taken from reference TRBV18 and TRBJ2-1, is NAGVMQNPRHLVRRRGQEARLRCSPMKGHSHVYWYRQLPEEGLKFMVYLQKENIIDESGMPKERFSAEFPKEGPSILRIQQVVRGDSAAYFCASSPRRGSSYNEQFFGPGTRLTVL.

This clone was seen once. CDR3 amino acids: CASSPGTGLYGYTF. DNA for the CDR3: TGTGCCAGCAGCCCCGGGACAGGCCTTTATGGCTACACCTTC. This chain joins TRBV5-6 and TRBJ1-2, with 8 bases fitting TRBD1. From germline, CDR1 is SGHDT and CDR2 YYEEEE. This CDR3 contains 14 residues. V gave up 4 bases and J gave up 5 bases; unmatched junction bases: 7.

The chain couples TRBV7-2 to TRBJ2-7; no reliable D call. The CDR3 sequence is 14 residues long. CDR1 SGHTA and CDR2 FQGNSA come from the germline V gene. Between the trimmed V and J ends, which lost 7 bases and 3 bases, there was a span of 16 bases. Here the CDR3 DNA reads TGTGCCAGCACCCTTACCAGTGGCGGCTACGAGCAGTACTTC. Its protein is CASTLTSGGYEQYF.

The V and J genes are TRBV5-1 and TRBJ1-4; 8 bases are a match to TRBD1. V lost 3 bases, J lost 3 bases, and 4 bases stayed unmatched. Germline V gene lookup returns CDR1 SGHRS and CDR2 YFSETQ. This CDR3 has 15 amino acids. The CDR3, as DNA: TGCGCCAGCAGCTCAGGGGGCATGTCTAATGAAAAACTGTTTTTT. Encoded protein: CASSSGGMSNEKLFF.

This sequence joins TRBV29-1 and TRBJ2-1; D remains ambiguous. This CDR3 spans 13 amino acids. V dropped 4 bases and J dropped 0 bases, with 7 bases sitting between them. Germline CDR1 SQVTM, CDR2 ANQGSEA. CDR3: CSVGRSSYNEQFF. CDR3 nucleotides: TGCAGCGTTGGGCGGAGCTCCTACAATGAGCAGTTCTTC.

This clone appeared once. The chain employs TRBV25-1 and TRBJ1-4; D is unclear. The CDR3 has 14 amino acids. V was clipped by 3 bases and J by 8 bases, with 13 bases between them. Germline V CDR1 and CDR2: MGHDK, SYGVNS. In DNA, the CDR3 is TGTGCCAGCAGTGATACGGGGAGTCAGGAAAAACTGTTTTTT. Amino acids: CASSDTGSQEKLFF.

The chain employs TRBV6-4 and TRBJ2-3; 7 nucleotides agree with TRBD1. CDR1 MRHNA and CDR2 SNTAGT come from the germline V gene. This CDR3 has 12 amino acids. After removal of 2 bases from V and 12 bases from J, the junction contained 5 bases not matched to a gene. This CDR3 reads CASSDRQGLQYF. The DNA of the CDR3 is TGTGCCAGCAGTGACCGACAGGGTTTACAGTATTTT.

The V and J genes are TRBV19 and TRBJ2-1; D gene ambiguous. With 5 bases removed from V and 0 bases from J, the gap between germline ends came to 8 bases. This CDR3 has 14 residues. Germline V gene sequence: CDR1 LNHDA, CDR2 SQIVND (reference sequence). Written as DNA, the CDR3 is TGTGCCAGTAGTCGCTTTAGCTCCTACAATGAGCAGTTCTTC. It is translated as CASSRFSSYNEQFF.

The V call is TRBV27, the J call TRBJ1-2, with D possibly being TRBD1 (6 bases). Trimming took 6 bases from V and 8 from J, leaving 10 bases between them. The CDR3 has 11 amino acids. Germline V lookup: CDR1 MNHEY, CDR2 SMNVEV (reference sequence). This chain's CDR3 is CASRAQGGYTF. CDR3 sequence (DNA): TGTGCCAGCAGGGCACAGGGCGGCTACACCTTC.

The V and J genes are TRBV11-2 and TRBJ2-7; TRBD2 is a possible D gene (6 bases). V lost 1 base to trimming and J lost 7 bases, with 11 bases between them. The germline V gene encodes CDR1 SGHAT and CDR2 FQNNGV. The CDR3 has 13 residues. CDR3 sequence (DNA): TGTGCCAGCAGCTTAGCGGGAGTAGGGGAGCAGTACTTC. Translating it yields CASSLAGVGEQYF.

This clone was counted once. The chain has TRBV7-6 and TRBJ2-4; 7 bases fit TRBD1. The CDR3 loop spans 21 amino acids. After removal of 3 bases from V and 0 bases from J, the junction contained 20 bases not matched to a gene. Germline V gene sequence: CDR1 SGHVS, CDR2 FNYEAQ. The CDR3 protein is CASSLGFPGQRTRPAKNIQYF. DNA for the CDR3: TGTGCCAGCAGCTTGGGATTCCCGGGACAGCGTACACGACCAGCCAAAAACATTCAGTACTTC.

The J gene is TRBJ2-1, the V gene TRBV7-9; 10 bases agree with TRBD2. The CDR3 covers 15 residues. The ends lost 2 bases at V and 7 bases at J; junction bases unmatched: 5. From germline, CDR1 is SEHNR and CDR2 FQNEAQ (reference sequence). CDR3 in amino acids: CASSLSGRASNEQFF. The CDR3 DNA follows: TGTGCCAGCAGCTTAAGCGGGAGGGCCTCGAATGAGCAGTTCTTC.

V usage is TRBV18 and J usage is TRBJ2-1; 7 bases are shared with TRBD1. Trimming took 4 bases from V and 0 from J; bases not matched to a gene: 6. Germline V lookup: CDR1 KGHSH, CDR2 LQKENI. The CDR3 has 16 residues. The CDR3 loop is CASSRTTGSSYNEQFF. CDR3 nucleotide sequence: TGTGCCAGCTCACGAACGACAGGGTCCTCCTACAATGAGCAGTTCTTC.

The V gene is TRBV6-5, the J gene TRBJ2-1; 10 bases agree with TRBD2. J gave up 5 bases and V 0 bases, and 4 bases lay outside the gene matches. Germline lookup yields CDR1 MNHEY and CDR2 SVGAGI. The CDR3 length is 16 residues. The CDR3 sequence is CASSYSTAGGDNEQFF. The CDR3 DNA sequence: TGTGCCAGCAGTTACTCGACAGCGGGAGGGGACAATGAGCAGTTCTTC.

This clone is a singleton in its sample. The gene calls are TRBV24-1 and TRBJ2-1; weak D call: TRBD2 (5 bases). The CDR3 totals 14 residues. Trimming left V 7 bases short and J 9 bases short, with 18 bases between. Germline V gene data show CDR1 as KGHDR and CDR2 as SFDVKD. The CDR3, as DNA: TGTGCCACCAGCCCCGGACTGGGTCGGGGTGAGCAGTTCTTC. As protein: CATSPGLGRGEQFF.

V gene TRBV2 combines with J gene TRBJ2-2; 10 nucleotides line up with TRBD2. The CDR3 runs to 15 residues. The V gene end was trimmed by 6 bases and the J gene end by 4 bases; junction bases not matched to a gene: 5. Germline values: CDR1 SNHLY, CDR2 FYNNEI. CDR3 protein: CASRVAGGGTGELFF. CDR3 nucleotide sequence: TGTGCCAGCAGGGTAGCGGGAGGTGGCACCGGGGAGCTGTTTTTT.

This chain uses TRBV2 with TRBJ2-7, with 9 bases identical to TRBD1. The ends lost 3 bases at V and 4 bases at J; junction bases unmatched: 10. Per the germline V gene, CDR1 is SNHLY and CDR2 is FYNNEI. CDR3 length: 16 amino acids. The DNA of the CDR3 is TGTGCCAGCAGTGACCCTCCCGGGACAGGGTCTTACGAGCAGTACTTC. Residues: CASSDPPGTGSYEQYF.

DNA for the CDR3: TGTGCCATCAGTGCGGGTAACATGAACACTGAAGCTTTCTTT. It encodes CAISAGNMNTEAFF. V is TRBV10-3 and J is TRBJ1-1; D gene ambiguous. Trimming pared 4 bases from V and 0 bases from J, leaving 9 bases between. Germline V gene sequence: CDR1 ENHRY, CDR2 SYGVKD. CDR3 size: 14 residues.

The V and J genes are TRBV19 and TRBJ1-5; weak D call: TRBD1 (5 bases). From germline, CDR1 is LNHDA and CDR2 SQIVND (reference sequence). The V end was cut by 10 bases, the J end by 0 bases, with 16 bases between. The CDR3 runs to 15 residues. The CDR3 DNA reads TGTGCCACAGGAGGGGACGGCCCTAGCAATCAGCCCCAGCATTTT. It translates to CATGGDGPSNQPQHF.

V is TRBV7-2 and J is TRBJ1-2; 9 bases fit TRBD1. The CDR3 is made up of 14 amino acids. The trim removed 1 base at V and 8 bases at J, leaving 5 bases unmatched. Germline V lookup: CDR1 SGHTA, CDR2 FQGNSA. CDR3 bases: TGTGCCAGCAGCTTAGGGGACAGGGAGGGAGGCTACACCTTC. Amino acids: CASSLGDREGGYTF.

In this sample, this clone turned up once. The V gene is TRBV9, the J gene TRBJ2-2; the match to TRBD1 covers 10 bases. Trimming at V came to 3 bases and at J to 6 bases, leaving 2 bases not matched to a gene. Germline V gives CDR1 SGDLS, CDR2 YYNGEE. The CDR3 is 14 amino acids. The CDR3 bases are TGTGCCAGCAGCGGCGGGACAGGGGCCGGGGAGCTGTTTTTT. Its protein product is CASSGGTGAGELFF. Variable domain in full (rest from reference TRBV9 and TRBJ2-2): DSGVTQTPKHLITATGQRVTLRCSPRSGDLSVYWYQQSLDQGLQFLIQYYNGEERAKGNILERFSAQQFPDLHSELNLSSLELGDSALYFCASSGGTGAGELFFGEGSRLTVL.

This clone has a single count. This chain links TRBV7-6 with TRBJ2-3; TRBD2 matches 7 bases. Germline values: CDR1 SGHVS, CDR2 FNYEAQ. The V and J ends lost 4 bases and 6 bases, in that order; junction bases with no gene match: 10. There are 15 residues in the CDR3. CDR3 sequence (DNA): TGTGCCAGCAGCTCTCAGACTAGCTCCGCGGATACGCAGTATTTT. Translation gives CASSSQTSSADTQYF.